Listed below are T cell receptor beta chains from one sample, sequenced in a study of T cell responses to AZD1222 COVID-19 vaccine. Profiled with immunoSEQ multiplex PCR; TCRdb holds only in-frame clones, not every one. The table shows 100,000 to 150,000 clones, with roughly 91% occurring only once. The source material was peripheral blood, sampled on day 0 of AZD1222 vaccination. Every receptor here comes from an adult in good health. The CDR3 runs from the conserved cysteine through the conserved F or W. Fields, in order: D gene, V gene, clone size, J gene, CDR3 protein, CDR3 DNA. D genes are given only for firm matches. The size field is filled for only some rows; it gives once, few, many or a size class.

D gene: .; V gene: TRBV7-9; clone size: .; J gene: TRBJ2-2; CDR3 protein: CASSLGVFTGELFF; CDR3 DNA: TGTGCCAGCAGCTTAGGAGTCTTCACCGGGGAGCTGTTTTTT
D gene: .; V gene: TRBV11-2; clone size: .; J gene: TRBJ1-5; CDR3 protein: CASSQNWDQPQHF; CDR3 DNA: TGTGCCAGCAGCCAGAATTGGGACCAGCCCCAGCATTTT
D gene: .; V gene: TRBV6-5; clone size: .; J gene: TRBJ1-5; CDR3 protein: CASSPVGIRQPQHF; CDR3 DNA: TGTGCCAGCAGCCCGGTAGGGATCCGCCAGCCCCAGCATTTT
D gene: TRBD1; V gene: TRBV30; clone size: .; J gene: TRBJ2-7; CDR3 protein: CAWKVSGQGYEQYF; CDR3 DNA: TGTGCCTGGAAGGTCTCTGGACAGGGCTACGAGCAGTACTTC
D gene: TRBD1; V gene: TRBV18; clone size: .; J gene: TRBJ2-7; CDR3 protein: CASSPQGQGPGEQYF; CDR3 DNA: TGTGCCAGCTCACCCCAGGGACAGGGCCCGGGCGAGCAGTACTTC
D gene: .; V gene: TRBV28; clone size: .; J gene: TRBJ1-2; CDR3 protein: CASSLVLNYGYTF; CDR3 DNA: TGTGCCAGCAGTTTAGTCCTGAACTATGGCTACACCTTC
D gene: .; V gene: TRBV11-2; clone size: few; J gene: TRBJ1-6; CDR3 protein: CASSLDPGRNSPLHF; CDR3 DNA: TGTGCCAGCAGCTTAGACCCTGGCAGGAATTCACCCCTCCACTTT
D gene: TRBD2; V gene: TRBV7-2; clone size: .; J gene: TRBJ2-1; CDR3 protein: CASSLSLVTSGSNEQFF; CDR3 DNA: TGTGCCAGCAGCTTAAGTCTGGTAACTAGCGGGAGCAATGAGCAGTTCTTC
D gene: .; V gene: TRBV12-3/TRBV12-4; clone size: .; J gene: TRBJ2-6; CDR3 protein: CASRTTGVLTF; CDR3 DNA: TGTGCCAGCAGGACCACCGGCGTCCTGACTTTC
D gene: .; V gene: TRBV3-1/TRBV3-2; clone size: .; J gene: TRBJ2-5; CDR3 protein: CASSTRGIQETQYF; CDR3 DNA: TGTGCCAGCAGCACCCGGGGGATACAAGAGACCCAGTACTTC
D gene: .; V gene: TRBV9; clone size: .; J gene: TRBJ2-2; CDR3 protein: CASSSRTAPNTGELFF; CDR3 DNA: TGTGCCAGCAGCTCAAGGACGGCCCCGAACACCGGGGAGCTGTTTTTT
D gene: .; V gene: TRBV4-2; clone size: .; J gene: TRBJ1-2; CDR3 protein: CASSPVGKPENYGYTF; CDR3 DNA: TGTGCCAGCAGCCCAGTTGGCAAACCTGAGAACTATGGCTACACCTTC
D gene: TRBD2; V gene: TRBV6-2/TRBV6-3; clone size: .; J gene: TRBJ2-3; CDR3 protein: CASSPGLAGHTDTQYF; CDR3 DNA: TGTGCCAGCAGCCCCGGACTAGCGGGACATACAGATACGCAGTATTTT
D gene: .; V gene: TRBV12-3/TRBV12-4; clone size: .; J gene: TRBJ2-7; CDR3 protein: CASSPDSTYEQYF; CDR3 DNA: TGTGCCAGCAGTCCGGACAGTACCTACGAGCAGTACTTC
D gene: .; V gene: TRBV18; clone size: .; J gene: TRBJ2-3; CDR3 protein: CASSLSTTDTQYF; CDR3 DNA: TGTGCCAGCTCACTAAGTACCACAGATACGCAGTATTTT
D gene: .; V gene: TRBV7-9; clone size: .; J gene: TRBJ2-1; CDR3 protein: CASRWGQDNEQFF; CDR3 DNA: TGTGCCAGCAGGTGGGGACAAGACAATGAGCAGTTCTTC
D gene: TRBD1; V gene: TRBV7-2; clone size: .; J gene: TRBJ1-2; CDR3 protein: CASSLSSGQGDYGYTF; CDR3 DNA: TGTGCCAGCAGCCTCTCGTCGGGACAGGGAGACTATGGCTACACCTTC
D gene: TRBD1; V gene: TRBV19; clone size: .; J gene: TRBJ1-1; CDR3 protein: CASAPGQALNTEAFF; CDR3 DNA: TGTGCCAGCGCTCCGGGACAGGCCTTGAACACTGAAGCTTTCTTT
D gene: .; V gene: TRBV16; clone size: few; J gene: TRBJ2-7; CDR3 protein: CASSHAGRSYEQYF; CDR3 DNA: TGTGCCAGCAGCCATGCGGGTCGCTCCTACGAGCAGTACTTC
D gene: .; V gene: TRBV14; clone size: once; J gene: TRBJ1-3; CDR3 protein: CASSQGRSSGNTIYF; CDR3 DNA: TGTGCCAGCAGCCAAGGTCGCAGCTCTGGAAACACCATATATTTT
D gene: .; V gene: TRBV6-6; clone size: .; J gene: TRBJ1-1; CDR3 protein: CASSYYGRAEAFF; CDR3 DNA: TGTGCCAGCAGTTACTACGGGCGGGCTGAAGCTTTCTTT
D gene: TRBD1; V gene: TRBV28; clone size: .; J gene: TRBJ2-7; CDR3 protein: CASSLGQGGYEQYF; CDR3 DNA: TGTGCCAGCAGTTTGGGACAGGGAGGGTACGAGCAGTACTTC
D gene: TRBD2; V gene: TRBV5-1; clone size: .; J gene: TRBJ2-7; CDR3 protein: CASSLTSGGYEQYF; CDR3 DNA: TGCGCCAGCAGCTTGACTAGCGGGGGGTACGAGCAGTACTTC
D gene: TRBD2; V gene: TRBV19; clone size: .; J gene: TRBJ2-7; CDR3 protein: CASSKSSGRNSYEQYF; CDR3 DNA: TGTGCCAGTAGTAAATCTAGCGGGAGGAATTCCTACGAGCAGTACTTC
D gene: .; V gene: TRBV11-1; clone size: .; J gene: TRBJ2-7; CDR3 protein: CASSLGSVNEQYF; CDR3 DNA: TGTGCCAGCAGCTTAGGTAGTGTGAACGAGCAGTACTTC
D gene: TRBD1; V gene: TRBV27; clone size: .; J gene: TRBJ1-1; CDR3 protein: CASSAGVGQGGNTEAFF; CDR3 DNA: TGTGCCAGCAGTGCCGGGGTCGGACAGGGGGGGAACACTGAAGCTTTCTTT
D gene: TRBD1; V gene: TRBV18; clone size: once; J gene: TRBJ2-7; CDR3 protein: CASSPPPGTGYEQYF; CDR3 DNA: TGTGCCAGCTCACCACCCCCCGGGACAGGGTACGAGCAGTACTTC
D gene: TRBD2; V gene: TRBV5-5; clone size: .; J gene: TRBJ2-2; CDR3 protein: CASSLGRDLTGELFF; CDR3 DNA: TGTGCCAGCAGCCTCGGGAGGGACCTCACCGGGGAGCTGTTTTTT
D gene: .; V gene: TRBV12-5; clone size: .; J gene: TRBJ1-3; CDR3 protein: CASGLPRGVFSGSTIYF; CDR3 DNA: TGTGCTAGTGGTTTGCCACGCGGGGTATTTAGTGGTAGCACCATATATTTT
D gene: TRBD2; V gene: TRBV18; clone size: .; J gene: TRBJ2-7; CDR3 protein: CASSPLTSGRVPYEQYF; CDR3 DNA: TGTGCCAGCTCACCCCTTACTAGCGGGCGAGTACCCTACGAGCAGTACTTC
D gene: TRBD1; V gene: TRBV27; clone size: .; J gene: TRBJ1-1; CDR3 protein: CASSLLGTVNTEAFF; CDR3 DNA: TGTGCCAGCAGCTTGCTGGGGACAGTGAACACTGAAGCTTTCTTT
D gene: .; V gene: TRBV19; clone size: .; J gene: TRBJ2-5; CDR3 protein: CASSPGTSQETQYF; CDR3 DNA: TGTGCCAGTAGTCCCGGGACATCCCAAGAGACCCAGTACTTC
D gene: .; V gene: TRBV10-3; clone size: .; J gene: TRBJ2-7; CDR3 protein: CATGWGPDSSYEQYF; CDR3 DNA: TGTGCCACCGGGTGGGGGCCGGATAGCTCCTACGAGCAGTACTTC
D gene: TRBD2; V gene: TRBV9; clone size: .; J gene: TRBJ2-3; CDR3 protein: CASSAGTSGNTDTQYF; CDR3 DNA: TGTGCCAGCAGCGCCGGGACTAGCGGGAACACAGATACGCAGTATTTT
D gene: TRBD2; V gene: TRBV18; clone size: .; J gene: TRBJ2-1; CDR3 protein: CASSPGTSGTQQFF; CDR3 DNA: TGTGCCAGCTCACCAGGGACTAGCGGGACCCAGCAGTTCTTC
D gene: TRBD1; V gene: TRBV6-5; clone size: .; J gene: TRBJ2-7; CDR3 protein: CASTSWTGVEQYF; CDR3 DNA: TGTGCCAGTACTTCCTGGACAGGGGTCGAGCAGTACTTC
D gene: .; V gene: TRBV11-1; clone size: .; J gene: TRBJ1-6; CDR3 protein: CASSRTEINSPLHF; CDR3 DNA: TGTGCCAGCAGCAGGACAGAAATTAATTCACCCCTCCACTTT
D gene: .; V gene: TRBV27; clone size: .; J gene: TRBJ2-7; CDR3 protein: CASIKSLNSNEQYF; CDR3 DNA: TGTGCCAGCATCAAATCACTCAACAGTAACGAGCAGTACTTC
D gene: TRBD2; V gene: TRBV30; clone size: .; J gene: TRBJ2-3; CDR3 protein: CAWSGAGTITDTQYF; CDR3 DNA: TGTGCCTGGAGTGGCGCCGGGACTATTACAGATACGCAGTATTTT
D gene: .; V gene: TRBV29-1; clone size: once; J gene: TRBJ1-2; CDR3 protein: CSVHGGWSGYTF; CDR3 DNA: TGCAGCGTGCACGGAGGATGGAGTGGCTACACCTTC
D gene: TRBD1; V gene: TRBV6-5; clone size: .; J gene: TRBJ1-2; CDR3 protein: CASSYFGTGEYGYTF; CDR3 DNA: TGTGCCAGCAGTTACTTTGGGACAGGAGAGTATGGCTACACCTTC
D gene: .; V gene: TRBV6-5; clone size: few; J gene: TRBJ1-1; CDR3 protein: CASSYGTSPSTEAFF; CDR3 DNA: TGTGCCAGCAGTTACGGGACTAGCCCCTCCACTGAAGCTTTCTTT
D gene: .; V gene: TRBV5-1; clone size: .; J gene: TRBJ1-2; CDR3 protein: CASSFNRNYGYTF; CDR3 DNA: TGCGCCAGCAGCTTCAACAGGAACTATGGCTACACCTTC
D gene: .; V gene: TRBV12-3/TRBV12-4; clone size: .; J gene: TRBJ2-5; CDR3 protein: CASRRQQETQYF; CDR3 DNA: TGTGCCAGCAGGCGGCAACAAGAGACCCAGTACTTC
D gene: .; V gene: TRBV2; clone size: .; J gene: TRBJ1-1; CDR3 protein: CASRTRGVDTEAFF; CDR3 DNA: TGTGCCAGCAGGACCCGGGGGGTTGATACTGAAGCTTTCTTT
D gene: .; V gene: TRBV18; clone size: .; J gene: TRBJ1-3; CDR3 protein: CASSPPGLGREGNTIYF; CDR3 DNA: TGTGCCAGCTCACCACCCGGTCTGGGTCGGGAAGGAAACACCATATATTTT
D gene: .; V gene: TRBV3-1/TRBV3-2; clone size: .; J gene: TRBJ2-7; CDR3 protein: CASSQGSSYEQYF; CDR3 DNA: TGTGCCAGCAGCCAAGGAAGCTCCTACGAGCAGTACTTC
D gene: .; V gene: TRBV6-5; clone size: .; J gene: TRBJ1-5; CDR3 protein: CASKRGGQPQHF; CDR3 DNA: TGTGCCAGCAAGCGGGGTGGGCAGCCCCAGCATTTT